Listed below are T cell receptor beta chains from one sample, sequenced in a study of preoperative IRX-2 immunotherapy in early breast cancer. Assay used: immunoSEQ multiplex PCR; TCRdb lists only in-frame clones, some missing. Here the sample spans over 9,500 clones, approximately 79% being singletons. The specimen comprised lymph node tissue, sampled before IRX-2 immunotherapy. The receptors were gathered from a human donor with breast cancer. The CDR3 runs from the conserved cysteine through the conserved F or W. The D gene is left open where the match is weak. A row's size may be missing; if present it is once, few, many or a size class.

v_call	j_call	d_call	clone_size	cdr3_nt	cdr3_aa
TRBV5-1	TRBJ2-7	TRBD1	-	TGCGCCAGTAGGGCTGGACAGGGCAGCTCCTACGAGCAGTACTTC	CASRAGQGSSYEQYF
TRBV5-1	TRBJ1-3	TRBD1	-	TGCGCCAGCAGCTTGTCCGGACAGGTCAGCTCTGGAAACACCATATATTTT	CASSLSGQVSSGNTIYF
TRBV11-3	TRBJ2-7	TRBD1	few	TGTGCCAGCTTCCTCGGGACAGGGACCTCCTACGAGCAGTACTTC	CASFLGTGTSYEQYF
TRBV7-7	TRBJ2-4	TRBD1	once	TGTGCCAGCAGCCAAGAGGGAGGACAGGGGCGGAACATTCAGTACTTC	CASSQEGGQGRNIQYF
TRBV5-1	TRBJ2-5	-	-	TGCGCCAGCAGCTCTCTCGGAGGTAGAGAGACCCAGTACTTC	CASSSLGGRETQYF
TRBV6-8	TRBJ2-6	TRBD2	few	TGTGCCAGCAGTCGGGAGGGAAGTACAACGGGGGCCAACGTCCTGACTTTC	CASSREGSTTGANVLTF
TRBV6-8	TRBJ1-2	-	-	TGTGCCAGCAGTTCGCCGCGGCAGACTAACTATGGCTACACCTTC	CASSSPRQTNYGYTF
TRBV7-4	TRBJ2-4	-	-	TGTGCCAGCAGCCCCGGACAGATCGAGATTCAGTACTTC	CASSPGQIEIQYF
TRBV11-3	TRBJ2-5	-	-	TGTGCCAGCAGCCGGGTCGGGGCCTTATCCCAAGAGACCCAGTACTTC	CASSRVGALSQETQYF
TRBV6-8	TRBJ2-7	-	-	TGTGCCACCTGCGACACAGACGCTGGTTCCTACGAGCAGTACTTC	CATCDTDAGSYEQYF
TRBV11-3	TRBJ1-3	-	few	TGTGCCAGCAGCCTAACACAGGGATCCTTGGGAAACACCATATATTTT	CASSLTQGSLGNTIYF
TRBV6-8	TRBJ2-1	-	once	TGTGCCAGCACCGTTTCCTCCTACAATGAGCAGTTCTTC	CASTVSSYNEQFF
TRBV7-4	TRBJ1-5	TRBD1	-	TGTGCCAGCAGCCAAGAGGGGGCGGGCTATAGCAATCAGCCCCAGCATTTT	CASSQEGAGYSNQPQHF
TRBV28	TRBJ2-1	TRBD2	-	TGTGCCAGCAGTTTAAAGGGCTCCAGCGGGAGTTACGGTGAGCAGTTCTTC	CASSLKGSSGSYGEQFF
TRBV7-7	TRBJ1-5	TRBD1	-	TGTGCCAGCAGCTTGACAGGGGGCAATCAGCCCCAGCATTTT	CASSLTGGNQPQHF
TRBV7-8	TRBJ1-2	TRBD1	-	TGTGCCAGCAGCGCGGGACAGGGGGAGGGCTACACCTTC	CASSAGQGEGYTF
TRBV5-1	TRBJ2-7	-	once	TGCGCCAGCAGCGCCGTTACAGGGTCTAACGAGCAGTACTTC	CASSAVTGSNEQYF
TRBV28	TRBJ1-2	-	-	TGTGCCAGCAGTTCTACGGGGATGGGGGGCTACACCTTC	CASSSTGMGGYTF
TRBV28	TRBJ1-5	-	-	TGTGCCAGCAGTTCCCCAGCACAGGGACTCGGGGTGACCCAGCATTTT	CASSSPAQGLGVTQHF
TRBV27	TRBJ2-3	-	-	TGTGCCACCAGTGAAGCGGAGCCCCCAGGCCATACGCAGTATTTT	CATSEAEPPGHTQYF
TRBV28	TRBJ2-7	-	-	TGTGCCAGCAGTCCCCGGTTGCACGAGCAGTACTTC	CASSPRLHEQYF
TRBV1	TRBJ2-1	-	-	TGCGCCAGCAGCTACAGGGGGGACAATGAGCAGTTCTTC	CASSYRGDNEQFF
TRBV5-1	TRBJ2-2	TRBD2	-	TGCGCCAGCTCGACTAGCGTGAACACCGGGGAGCTGTTTTTT	CASSTSVNTGELFF
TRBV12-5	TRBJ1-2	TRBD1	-	TGTGCCAGCACTCCCGGGACAGGGTTTAACTATGGCTACACCTTC	CASTPGTGFNYGYTF
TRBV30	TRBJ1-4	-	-	TGTGCCCTTGGAGCGGCGGGGAGTGAAAAACTGTTTTTT	CALGAAGSEKLFF
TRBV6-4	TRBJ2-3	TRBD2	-	TGTGCCAGCAGTTATATCGGTCGGAGCGGGAGGAGCACAGATACGCAGTATTTT	CASSYIGRSGRSTDTQYF
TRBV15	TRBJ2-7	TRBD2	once	TGTGCCACCAGCAGACCGGGACTAGCCGCCGAGCAGTACTTC	CATSRPGLAAEQYF